This note documents a single T cell receptor beta chain sequence. At one end the junction does not follow the germline gene, possibly because of a read error. As it was prepared, the TCRbeta library received unique molecular identifiers. In TCRdb, the PCR reads were re-called with MiXCR into one record per CDR3 protein. The table shows more than 500,000 distinct CDR3 sequences, with over 10% occurring only once. These data are taken from a study of T-cell reconstitution after alpha-beta-depleted transplantation in children. The length of the CDR3 is 16 residues. Germline lookup yields CDR1 SQVTM and CDR2 ANQGSEA.

The V and J genes are TRBV29-1 and TRBJ2-6, with a weak D call TRBD1 (6 bases). The material sequenced was PBMCs, mostly from graft donor cells, taken 180 days after TCRalphabeta/CD19-depleted stem cell transplant. The source of this sequence is a female patient between 2 and 10 years old who had a stem cell transplant for aplastic anemia, so the T cells may come from the graft donor. The CDR3 nucleotides read TGCAGCGTTGAAGGGCAGGGGAGCGCTGGGGCCAACGGCCTGACTTTC. This translates into CSVEGQGSAGANGLTF. The variable domain in full, with the rest retrieved from reference TRBV29-1 and TRBJ2-6, is SAVISQKPSRDICQRGTSLTIQCQVDSQVTMMFWYRQQPGQSLTLIATANQGSEATYESGFVIDKFPISRPNLTFSTLTVSNMSPEDSSIYLCSVEGQGSAGANGLTFGAGSRLTVL.